The T cell receptor (beta chain) under discussion was sequenced for a study of post-analysis software for immune sequencing data. The CDR3 spans 15 residues. The V segment lost 0 bases and the J segment 8 bases; nucleotides outside the gene matches: 6. Germline loops: CDR1 SGHAT, CDR2 FQNNGV. There are a few counts of this clonotype. What it binds is not known. Incorporated into the TCR beta cDNA libraries were unique molecular identifiers, which served to reduce PCR and sequencing biases. T cells numbering roughly 0.85 to 11 million gave rise to about 490,000 cDNA molecules. TCRdb called the PCR reads again in MiXCR, with one record for every CDR3 protein. The sample yields 650,000 to 850,000 distinct CDR3 sequences, around 46% seen once. Whole-study results and caveats: Patients had higher frequencies than controls of roughly five TRBV segments, including TRBV5-6, TRBV5-1 and TRBV20-1. Co-batched samples clustered tightly together by F measure. Those with multiple sclerosis, the patient group, showed significantly lower normalized Chao1 diversity than controls.

This sequence originates from a girl aged 5-17 years with multiple sclerosis. J is TRBJ2-4 and V is TRBV11-2; 8 positions match TRBD1. What was sequenced was blood. The CDR3 protein is CASSLDRTGYDIQYF. The DNA for the CDR3 is TGTGCCAGCAGCTTAGATCGGACAGGGTATGACATTCAGTACTTC. Full variable domain (outside the CDR3, taken from reference TRBV11-2 and TRBJ2-4): EAGVAQSPRYKIIEKRQSVAFWCNPISGHATLYWYQQILGQGPKLLIQFQNNGVVDDSQLPKDRFSAERLKGVDSTLKIQPAKLEDSAVYLCASSLDRTGYDIQYFGAGTRLSVL.